Here is one T cell receptor beta chain with its context. This table comes from immunoSEQ multiplex PCR, and its TCRdb copy is limited to in-frame clones, with some not included. The sample shows 69,000 or so clones, around 92% of them seen only once. The CDR3 covers 17 residues. The germline V gene encodes CDR1 KGHSH and CDR2 LQKENI. V was pared by 1 base and J by 0 bases, with 6 bases of the junction left unmatched. This specimen belongs to a study of T cell changes during pregnancy in multiple sclerosis. Source: peripheral blood, taken before pregnancy. The receptor was isolated from a female donor with multiple sclerosis, enrolled in a pregnancy study. J is TRBJ1-1 and V is TRBV18; 9 bases line up with TRBD1. CDR3 sequence reads: CASSPRDRVGMNTEAFF. The DNA for the CDR3 is TGTGCCAGCTCACCACGGGACAGGGTCGGAATGAACACTGAAGCTTTCTTT.